The source of this TCR beta chain is a study of shared clonotypes between healthy human individuals (dated by TCRdb to the early 2020s). Background on the whole study: A couple of women and three men aged 18 to 49 years were included in the cohort. Blood TCR repertoires of four to six healthy adults were deeply sequenced to estimate repertoire size and the extent of clonotype sharing between individuals. Different laboratories and diverse techniques were used to prepare libraries and sequence TCR repertoires, to increase sequencing depth and limit assay-specific biases. Per donor, leukapheresis produced somewhere between about 0.94 and 8.9 billion PBMCs. For each donor, three plates each were used for CD4 naive and CD4 memory, two plates were used for CD8 naive, and one plate was used for CD8 memory. General conclusions and limits of the study: Across a few donors, around 5% of naive CD4, roughly 3.8% of naive CD8, approximately 2.5% of memory CD4, and 0.4% of memory CD8 clonotypes were shared. Pairwise subsampling indicated that sequencing depth was expected to affect the degree of clonotype sharing among donors. Rarefaction of sorted-subset datasets indicated incomplete sequencing despite the large sequencing depth. Higher generation probabilities were observed for clonotypes shared by all four sorted-subset donors than for non-shared clonotypes. Sampling was restricted to blood, and TCR repertoires in tissue are likely to differ from TCR repertoires in blood. Estimated clonotype richness was generally larger for naive than for memory subsets. The small number of donors limited the genetic and exposure-history diversity represented.

Trimmed from V: 5 bases; trimmed from J: 7 bases; junction bases lacking a gene match: 5. Inclusive of the bounding cysteine and phenylalanine, the CDR3 is 16 residues long. Left in the record is the CDR3 DNA by itself, 48 bases read in frame from the first base. CDR1 and CDR2, per the germline V gene, are MDHEN and SYDVKM. Donors were healthy HIV-negative adults with no recently reported acute infections or vaccinations. Only Caucasian adults living in Nashville, Tennessee, USA were represented among the donors. CD4+ T cells were enriched through magnetic negative selection, after which naive cells were positively selected on CD45RA and the remaining negative fraction served as the memory subset. Blood was collected by leukapheresis, and PBMCs were isolated by Ficoll-Histopaque density gradient centrifugation and then cryopreserved in liquid nitrogen vapor phase. Purity and quantity of every magnetically sorted T cell population were checked by analytical flow cytometry. Genomic DNA was isolated from every sorted fraction and measured by UV absorbance on a Nanodrop 2000c.

Using the deep immunoSEQ assay, multiplex PCR amplified TCR CDR3 regions from genomic DNA. For each cell subset, the extracted genomic DNA was distributed evenly across all wells of several immunoSEQ 96-well plates, and each plate served as one replicate. Each replicate PCR for sorted subsets received about 200 ng genomic DNA, equal to about 30,000 T cell genomes. Purified libraries were measured with a Qubit 3.0 fluorometer, size-checked on a Bioanalyzer 2100, and measured again with the KAPA Library Quantification kit. Every immunoSEQ 96-well plate was sequenced on a dedicated single-read 150-cycle Illumina NextSeq 550 flow cell. From the authors' description of their analysis: The immunoSEQ output contained only junctional sequences without quality scores, so filtering could not match that applied to full-length reads. Sequences were annotated with PyIR, a Python wrapper for IgBLAST v1.9, using IMGT germline references to assign V/J genes and CDR3. Any read was removed if the V/J assignment was weak (E-value above 1e-6), the CDR3 was missing, or the read contained stop codons, out-of-frame junctions, or ambiguous translated residues. V3J clonotypes were defined as sequences sharing an identical inferred V gene, J gene, and CDR3 amino acid sequence. The percentage overlap between two repertoires was calculated by dividing the number of shared unique clonotypes by the size of the smaller repertoire. Repertoire richness was assessed with RTK rarefaction, the Chao1 estimator, and Recon v2.1 estimates of unobserved clonotypes. For all TCRbeta clonotypes obtained by the gDNA method from a few donors, generation probabilities were computed with OLGA. TCRdb stores this immuneACCESS table with in-frame sequences only. Part of the clones is absent; in the studies checked, under half of the shortfall reflects unresolved V genes, and no reason is known for the rest. V, J and clone size were drawn from that table, and D and trimming were deduced from the DNA. This sample holds 2.3 million or so clones; more than 85% were observed only once. 0.39% of the sample rests with the top ten.

Details on this clone: Its antigen is still unknown. No quality values exist for individual bases; no much larger clone is one base distant.

The rearranged chain carries TRBV28 and TRBJ2-2; 15 central bases correspond to TRBD2. Sample: naive CD4+ T cells from PBMCs. Interpreted using the paper, the cell subset or site label stands for: CD45RA+ positively selected. This receptor was taken from a man aged 18-30 years in good health. Some clones in this sample may be carry-over from other donors' samples. The nucleotides read TGTGCCAGCAGTCGGACTAGCGGGAGGGCCGTCGGGGAGCTGTTTTTT. This codes for CASSRTSGRAVGELFF. Where the CDR3 stops, the reference TRBV28 and TRBJ2-2 genes take over; the full variable domain is DVKVTQSSRYLVKRTGEKVFLECVQDMDHENMFWYRQDPGLGLRLIYFSYDVKMKEKGDIPEGYSVSREKKERFSLILESASTNQTSMYLCASSRTSGRAVGELFFGEGSRLTVL.